Each of the 10 T cell receptor beta chains below was sequenced from the same sample in a study of T cell responses to AZD1222 COVID-19 vaccine. Generated by immunoSEQ multiplex PCR, the TCRdb table keeps only in-frame clones and is missing some. This sample has about 85,000 clones, with roughly 86% found just once. Sequences were derived from peripheral blood, sampled on day 0 of AZD1222 vaccination. Receptors were obtained from an adult in good health.

The chain links TRBV4-1 to TRBJ2-7, with D possibly matching TRBD2 (5 bases). V dropped 0 bases and J dropped 0 bases, with 12 bases sitting between them. This CDR3 has 16 amino acids. Per the germline V gene, CDR1 is MGHRA and CDR2 is YSYEKL. CDR3 residues: CASSQDLSGGSYEQYF. The CDR3 region has the DNA TGCGCCAGCAGCCAAGATCTAAGCGGCGGCTCCTACGAGCAGTACTTC.

The chain is built from TRBV18 and TRBJ1-4; possibly TRBD1 for D (6 bases). Germline CDR1 KGHSH, CDR2 LQKENI. The CDR3 totals 17 residues. V lost 1 base to trimming and J lost 0 bases, with 12 bases between them. The CDR3 DNA reads as TGTGCCAGCTCACCACTAGGACAGCACGCAACTAATGAAAAACTGTTTTTT. Translating it yields CASSPLGQHATNEKLFF.

This chain joins TRBV24-1 and TRBJ1-2; D possibly corresponds to TRBD1 (6 bases). The CDR3 runs to 14 residues. Germline assignment: CDR1 KGHDR and CDR2 SFDVKD. Trimming removed 4 bases from V and 7 bases from J, with 15 bases in between. The CDR3 DNA follows: TGTGCCACCAGTGACCCACAGGGTTGGGGTGGCTACACCTTC. Residues: CATSDPQGWGGYTF.

The chain is built from TRBV28 and TRBJ2-1; TRBD2 matches 9 bases. The CDR3 has 16 residues. The germline gives CDR1 MDHEN, CDR2 SYDVKM. The V and J ends lost 6 bases and 0 bases, in that order; junction bases with no gene match: 6. The chain's CDR3 is CASRNGGRASYNEQFF. The CDR3 DNA reads TGTGCCAGCAGAAACGGCGGGAGGGCCTCCTACAATGAGCAGTTCTTC. The variable domain in full, completed from reference TRBV28 and TRBJ2-1, reads DVKVTQSSRYLVKRTGEKVFLECVQDMDHENMFWYRQDPGLGLRLIYFSYDVKMKEKGDIPEGYSVSREKKERFSLILESASTNQTSMYLCASRNGGRASYNEQFFGPGTRLTVL.

J is TRBJ1-5 and V is TRBV27; D unclear. The V and J ends lost 2 bases and 3 bases respectively, with 5 bases between them. The CDR3 has 13 residues. Germline V gene sequence: CDR1 MNHEY, CDR2 SMNVEV (reference sequence). CDR3 DNA: TGTGCCAGCAGTTTAGGGATCAATCAGCCCCAGCATTTT. Protein sequence: CASSLGINQPQHF.

The chain has TRBV15 and TRBJ1-1; D not resolved. The V end lost 0 bases, the J end lost 0 bases, and 5 bases lay between the germline ends. Per the germline V gene, CDR1 is LNHNV and CDR2 is YYDKDF (reference sequence). The CDR3 length is 14 residues. This chain's CDR3 is CATSRDLMNTEAFF. Here the CDR3 DNA reads TGTGCCACCAGCAGAGATCTTATGAACACTGAAGCTTTCTTT. Looking up the rest from reference TRBV15 and TRBJ1-1 gives the full variable domain: DAMVIQNPRYQVTQFGKPVTLSCSQTLNHNVMYWYQQKSSQAPKLLFHYYDKDFNNEADTPDNFQSRRPNTSFCFLDIRSPGLGDTAMYLCATSRDLMNTEAFFGQGTRLTVV.

The CDR3 coding sequence is TGTGCCAGCAGCCCCTCACAGGTGAACACTGAAGCTTTCTTT. Amino acids: CASSPSQVNTEAFF. V and J are TRBV9 and TRBJ1-1; D perhaps matches TRBD1 (5 bases). The CDR3 is 14 amino acids. Trimming shortened V by 4 bases and J by 0 bases, and 10 bases separated the two germline ends. Per the germline V gene, CDR1 is SGDLS and CDR2 is YYNGEE. Based on the CDR3 plus reference TRBV9 and TRBJ1-1, the full variable domain is DSGVTQTPKHLITATGQRVTLRCSPRSGDLSVYWYQQSLDQGLQFLIQYYNGEERAKGNILERFSAQQFPDLHSELNLSSLELGDSALYFCASSPSQVNTEAFFGQGTRLTVV.

The chain recombines TRBV7-3 with TRBJ2-1; the match to TRBD2 covers 11 bases. The germline V gene encodes CDR1 SGHTA and CDR2 FQGTGA. J lost 2 bases, V lost 3 bases, and 0 bases had no gene match. The CDR3 spans 15 residues. The CDR3, as DNA: TGTGCCAGCAGCTTGACTAGCGGGGCCTACAATGAGCAGTTCTTC. This sequence encodes CASSLTSGAYNEQFF.

The rearrangement uses TRBV10-3 and TRBJ1-5, with D possibly matching TRBD1 (6 bases). V was trimmed by 0 bases and J by 7 bases, leaving 13 bases between them. CDR1 is ENHRY, CDR2 SYGVKD, per germline. The CDR3 loop spans 15 amino acids. In nucleotides, the CDR3 is TGTGCCATCAGTGAGTCAGCAGGGGCCGGGCAGCCCCAGCATTTT. Translating it yields CAISESAGAGQPQHF.

The chain couples TRBV14 to TRBJ2-2; 10 bases are shared with TRBD2. The length of the CDR3 is 17 residues. The junction had 5 bases not matched to a gene; V was cut back by 1 base and J by 3 bases. The V gene's germline CDR1 is SGHDN and CDR2 FVKESK. The CDR3 loop is CASSQGRTSGYTGELFF. Written as DNA, the CDR3 is TGTGCCAGCAGCCAAGGGAGGACTAGCGGATACACCGGGGAGCTGTTTTTT.